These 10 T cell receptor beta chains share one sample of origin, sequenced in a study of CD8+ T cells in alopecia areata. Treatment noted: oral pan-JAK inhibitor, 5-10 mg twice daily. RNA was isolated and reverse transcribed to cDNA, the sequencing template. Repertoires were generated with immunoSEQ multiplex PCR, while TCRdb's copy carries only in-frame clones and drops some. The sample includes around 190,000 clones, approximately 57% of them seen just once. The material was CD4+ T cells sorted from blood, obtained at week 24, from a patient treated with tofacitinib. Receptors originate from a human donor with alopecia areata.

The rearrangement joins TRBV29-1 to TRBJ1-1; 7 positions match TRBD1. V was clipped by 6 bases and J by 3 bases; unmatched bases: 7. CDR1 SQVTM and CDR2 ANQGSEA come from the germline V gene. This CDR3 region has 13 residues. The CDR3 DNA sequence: TGCAGCGTCTCGGGACAGCCATACACTGAAGCTTTCTTT. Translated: CSVSGQPYTEAFF.

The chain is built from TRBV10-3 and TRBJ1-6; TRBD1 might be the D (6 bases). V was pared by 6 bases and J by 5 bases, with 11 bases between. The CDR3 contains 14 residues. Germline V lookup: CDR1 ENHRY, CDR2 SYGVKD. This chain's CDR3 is CAIREGVDNSPLHF. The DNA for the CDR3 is TGTGCCATCAGAGAGGGGGTCGATAATTCACCCCTCCACTTT.

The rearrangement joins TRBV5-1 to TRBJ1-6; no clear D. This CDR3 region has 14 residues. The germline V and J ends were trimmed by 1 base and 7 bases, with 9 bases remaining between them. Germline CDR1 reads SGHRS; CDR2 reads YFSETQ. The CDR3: CASSLTATNSPLHF. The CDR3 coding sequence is TGCGCCAGCAGCTTGACAGCCACAAATTCACCCCTCCACTTT. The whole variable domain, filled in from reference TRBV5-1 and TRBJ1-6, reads KAGVTQTPRYLIKTRGQQVTLSCSPISGHRSVSWYQQTPGQGLQFLFEYFSETQRNKGNFPGRFSGRQFSNSRSEMNVSTLELGDSALYLCASSLTATNSPLHFGNGTRLTVT.

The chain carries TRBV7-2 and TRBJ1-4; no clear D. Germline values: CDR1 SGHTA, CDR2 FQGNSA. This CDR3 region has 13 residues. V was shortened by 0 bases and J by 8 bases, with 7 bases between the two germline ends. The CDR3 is CASSLAAGEKLFF. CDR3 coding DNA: TGTGCCAGCAGCTTAGCTGCGGGGGAAAAACTGTTTTTT.

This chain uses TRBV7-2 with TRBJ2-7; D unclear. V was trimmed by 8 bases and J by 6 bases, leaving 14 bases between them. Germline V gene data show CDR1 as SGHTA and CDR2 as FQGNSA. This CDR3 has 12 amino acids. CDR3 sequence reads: CASRKEVGEQYF. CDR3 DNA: TGTGCCAGCCGTAAAGAAGTCGGCGAGCAGTACTTC. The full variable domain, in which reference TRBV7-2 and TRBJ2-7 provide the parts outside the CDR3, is GAGVSQSPSNKVTEKGKDVELRCDPISGHTALYWYRQSLGQGLEFLIYFQGNSAPDKSGLPSDRFSAERTGGSVSTLTIQRTQQEDSAVYLCASRKEVGEQYFGPGTRLTVT.

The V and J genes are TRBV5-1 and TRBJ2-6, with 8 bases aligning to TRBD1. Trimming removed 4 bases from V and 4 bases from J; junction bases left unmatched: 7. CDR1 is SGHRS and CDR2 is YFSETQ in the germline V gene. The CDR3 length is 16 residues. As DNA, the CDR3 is TGCGCCAGCAGCCTCACCAGGGGGCCAGGGGCCAACGTCCTGACTTTC. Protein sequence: CASSLTRGPGANVLTF.

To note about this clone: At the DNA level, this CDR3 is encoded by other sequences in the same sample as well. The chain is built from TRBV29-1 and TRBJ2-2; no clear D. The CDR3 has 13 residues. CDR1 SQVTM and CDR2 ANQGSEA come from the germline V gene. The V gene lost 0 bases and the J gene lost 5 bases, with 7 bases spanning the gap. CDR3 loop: CSVEEGLTGELFF. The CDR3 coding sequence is TGCAGCGTTGAAGAAGGGTTAACCGGGGAGCTGTTTTTT.

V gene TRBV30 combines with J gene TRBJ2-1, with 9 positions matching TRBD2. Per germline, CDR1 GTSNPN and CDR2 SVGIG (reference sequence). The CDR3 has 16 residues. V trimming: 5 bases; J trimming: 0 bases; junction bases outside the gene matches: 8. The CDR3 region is CAWGTLAGSSYNEQFF. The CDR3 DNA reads TGTGCCTGGGGGACCCTAGCGGGGAGCTCCTACAATGAGCAGTTCTTC.

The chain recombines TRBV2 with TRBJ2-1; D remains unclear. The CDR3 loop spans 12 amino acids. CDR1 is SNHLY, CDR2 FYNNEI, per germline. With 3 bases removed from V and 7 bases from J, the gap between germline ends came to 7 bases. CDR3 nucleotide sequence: TGTGCCAGCAGTGATTTGGGGAATGAGCAGTTCTTC. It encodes CASSDLGNEQFF. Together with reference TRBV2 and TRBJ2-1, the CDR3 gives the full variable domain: EPEVTQTPSHQVTQMGQEVILRCVPISNHLYFYWYRQILGQKVEFLVSFYNNEISEKSEIFDDQFSVERPDGSNFTLKIRSTKLEDSAMYFCASSDLGNEQFFGPGTRLTVL.

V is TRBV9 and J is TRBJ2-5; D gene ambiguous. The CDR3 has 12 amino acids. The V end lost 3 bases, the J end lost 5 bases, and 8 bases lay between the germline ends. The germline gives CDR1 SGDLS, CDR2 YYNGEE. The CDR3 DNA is TGTGCCAGCAGCGGTCCAATGGAGACCCAGTACTTC. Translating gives CASSGPMETQYF.